This T cell receptor beta chain was recorded in a study of blood T cell repertoires in COVID-19. For the study at large: Acute-phase and convalescent COVID-19 samples originated in the United States, Italy and Spain.

Under the authors' procedure: Using reference gene primer amplification, nucleated cell counts were estimated. Profiling relied on immunoSEQ multiplex PCR, and the TCRdb table lists in-frame clones only, not all of them. D and trimming were read from the DNA, whereas the V and J calls and clone size are those reported in that table. This table has 200,000 or so clones, about nine tenths appearing once. The CDR3 has 14 residues. The V and J ends lost 9 bases and 4 bases, in that order; junction bases with no gene match: 5. Per germline, CDR1 LNHDA and CDR2 SQIVND (reference sequence). The TCR comes from a woman aged 35 to 49 with acute COVID-19. The J gene is TRBJ2-2, the V gene TRBV19; TRBD1 matches at 10 bases. Sequencing used PBMCs or T cells enriched from blood (not recorded which). CDR3 DNA sequence: TGTGCCAGCAGGGACAGGGGAGGCACCGGGGAGCTGTTTTTT. This codes for CASRDRGGTGELFF. Filled out from reference TRBV19 and TRBJ2-2, the complete variable domain reads DGGITQSPKYLFRKEGQNVTLSCEQNLNHDAMYWYRQDPGQGLRLIYYSQIVNDFQKGDIAEGYSVSREKKESFPLTVTSAQKNPTAFYLCASRDRGGTGELFFGEGSRLTVL.